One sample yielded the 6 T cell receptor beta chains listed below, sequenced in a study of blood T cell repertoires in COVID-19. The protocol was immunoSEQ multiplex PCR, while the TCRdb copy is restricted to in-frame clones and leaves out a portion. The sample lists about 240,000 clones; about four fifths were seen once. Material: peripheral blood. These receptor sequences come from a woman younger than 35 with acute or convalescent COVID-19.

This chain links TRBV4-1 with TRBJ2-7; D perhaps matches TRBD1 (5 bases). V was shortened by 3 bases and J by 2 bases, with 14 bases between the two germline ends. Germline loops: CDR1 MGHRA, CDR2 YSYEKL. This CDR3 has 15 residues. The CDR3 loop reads CASSQGQGNTYEQYF. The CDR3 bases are TGCGCCAGCAGCCAGGGGCAGGGCAATACCTACGAGCAGTACTTC.

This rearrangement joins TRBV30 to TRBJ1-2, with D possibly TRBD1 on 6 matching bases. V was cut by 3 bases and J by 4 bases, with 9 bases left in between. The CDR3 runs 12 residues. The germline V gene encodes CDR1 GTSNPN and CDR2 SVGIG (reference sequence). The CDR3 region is CAWSRGSYGYTF. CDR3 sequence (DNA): TGTGCCTGGAGCAGGGGTAGCTATGGCTACACCTTC.

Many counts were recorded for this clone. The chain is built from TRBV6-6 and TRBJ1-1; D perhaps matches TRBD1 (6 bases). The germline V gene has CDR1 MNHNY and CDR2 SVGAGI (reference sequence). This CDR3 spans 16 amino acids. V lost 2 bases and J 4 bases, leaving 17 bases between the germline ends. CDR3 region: CASSYQSRGSGTEAFF. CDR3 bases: TGTGCCAGCAGTTACCAAAGCAGGGGAAGCGGCACTGAAGCTTTCTTT.

The CDR3 sequence is CASSQGSTGGGGTDTQYF. In nucleotides, the CDR3 is TGCGCCAGCAGCCAGGGGAGCACAGGGGGCGGAGGCACAGATACGCAGTATTTT. V usage is TRBV5-1 and J usage is TRBJ2-3; TRBD1 agrees at 9 bases. CDR3 length: 18 amino acids. Looked up from germline, CDR1 is SGHRS and CDR2 is YFSETQ. The junction had 13 bases not matched to a gene; V was cut back by 4 bases and J by 1 base. Complete variable domain (other parts from reference TRBV5-1 and TRBJ2-3): KAGVTQTPRYLIKTRGQQVTLSCSPISGHRSVSWYQQTPGQGLQFLFEYFSETQRNKGNFPGRFSGRQFSNSRSEMNVSTLELGDSALYLCASSQGSTGGGGTDTQYFGPGTRLTVL.

As DNA, the CDR3 is TGTGCCAGCAGCTTAGACCCACAGGGGATTAGCACTGAAGCTTTCTTT. It encodes CASSLDPQGISTEAFF. The chain carries TRBV7-2 and TRBJ1-1, with 7 positions matching TRBD1. There are 16 residues in the CDR3. V shed 1 base and J 4 bases; nucleotides not matched to a gene: 9. The germline gives CDR1 SGHTA, CDR2 FQGNSA. Together with reference TRBV7-2 and TRBJ1-1, the CDR3 gives the full variable domain: GAGVSQSPSNKVTEKGKDVELRCDPISGHTALYWYRQSLGQGLEFLIYFQGNSAPDKSGLPSDRFSAERTGGSVSTLTIQRTQQEDSAVYLCASSLDPQGISTEAFFGQGTRLTVV.

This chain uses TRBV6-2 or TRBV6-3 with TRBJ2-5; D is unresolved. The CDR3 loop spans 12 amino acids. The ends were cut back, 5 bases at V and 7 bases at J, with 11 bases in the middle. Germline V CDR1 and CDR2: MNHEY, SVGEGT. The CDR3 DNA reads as TGTGCCAGCAGTCCCCTAATTGGGACCCAGTACTTC. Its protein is CASSPLIGTQYF.